This T cell receptor beta chain was profiled in a study of T-cell reconstitution after alpha-beta-depleted transplantation in children. Looked up from germline, CDR1 is LNHDA and CDR2 is SQIVND (reference sequence). V gave up 3 bases and J gave up 0 bases, with 22 bases separating them. The CDR3 covers 19 residues. Unique molecular identifiers were built into the TCRbeta library. TCRdb independently ran MiXCR on the PCR reads; one entry per CDR3 protein. The sample contains around 370,000 distinct CDR3 sequences, 10% of which appear only once. Sequenced material: PBMCs from the stem cell graft donor, taken from the stem cell graft. The chain carries TRBV19 and TRBJ2-3; D is perhaps TRBD1 (5 bases). The sequence came from a human donor who donated a stem cell graft to a child with acute lymphoblastic leukemia. Here the CDR3 reads CASSIRIALQGLSTDTQYF. DNA of the CDR3: TGTGCCAGTAGTATCCGCATAGCCCTCCAGGGATTGAGCACAGATACGCAGTATTTT.